These T cell receptor beta chains were read from a single sample in a study of T-cell memory formation after mild COVID-19. One entry per CDR3 protein results from TCRdb running MiXCR on the 5' RACE reads. The repertoire holds approximately 300,000 distinct CDR3 sequences, with 15% to 20% as singletons. The sequenced sample consisted of PBMCs or a T cell subset sorted from them (not recorded which). Receptors originate from a young man who had mild COVID-19 (a few samples of this study predate the infection). Cell type and time point are not known. Each CDR3 is given with its conserved first and last residue.

V gene	J gene	CDR3 protein
TRBV29-1	TRBJ1-6	CSVAADHNSPLHF
TRBV7-2	TRBJ2-3	CASSLGREWAQYF
TRBV5-1	TRBJ1-4	CASSPFGGVRTNEKLFF
TRBV29-1	TRBJ2-1	CSVEATLAVRGGLGEQFF
TRBV4-2	TRBJ1-2	CASSQDQGRKNGGYTF
TRBV7-2	TRBJ2-5	CASSFGSEETQYF
TRBV5-1	TRBJ2-7	CASRPQGPSSYEQYF
TRBV7-2	TRBJ2-6	CASSSGLLTANVLTF
TRBV5-1	TRBJ2-3	CASTRGPLTDTQYF
TRBV30	TRBJ2-7	CAWYGEPTYEQYF
TRBV7-3	TRBJ2-3	CASSSPGGRSSTDTQYF
TRBV11-2	TRBJ2-3	CASSPSGVGTDTQYF
TRBV4-3	TRBJ2-5	CASSQGQYQETQYF
TRBV6-2/TRBV6-3	TRBJ2-7	CASSGSVFGEQYF
TRBV4-2	TRBJ2-1	CASSQDLLAGSYNEQFF
TRBV5-5	TRBJ1-1	CASSPFLDLPPTEAFF
TRBV3-1	TRBJ1-2	CASSPGYGFYGYTF
TRBV20-1	TRBJ1-6	CSALGQGSRSPLHF
TRBV9	TRBJ2-1	CASSVGGAALKSSYNEQFF
TRBV20-1	TRBJ2-5	CSASTTPRKETQYF
TRBV12-3/TRBV12-4	TRBJ2-3	CALGRGVTDTQYF
TRBV6-5	TRBJ1-2	CASSFRGGTGYTF
TRBV20-1	TRBJ1-1	CSALMNTEAFF
TRBV5-1	TRBJ1-2	CASSQTGQGGVGYGYTF
TRBV6-5	TRBJ2-5	CATKRGQETQYF
TRBV5-1	TRBJ1-1	CASSPVVGITEAFF
TRBV4-1	TRBJ2-1	CASSQEGGGQFF
TRBV6-5	TRBJ1-2	CASSPPGARYGYTF